Below, 32 T cell receptor beta chains from the same sample are listed, as sequenced in a study of cytomegalovirus exposure and HLA in healthy donors. Primers included in the PCR were 60 Vbeta and 13 Jbeta primers. The data were produced by immunoSEQ multiplex PCR, yet TCRdb's version contains in-frame clones alone and is incomplete. In the table there are roughly 250,000 clones, around 80% of which are singletons. What was sequenced was PBMCs. The source of these receptors is a girl aged 2 to 10 in good health and CMV-seronegative.

Remarks on this clone: Different DNA sequences within this sample yield the same CDR3. This chain connects TRBV28 to TRBJ1-2; D unresolved. Germline values: CDR1 MDHEN, CDR2 SYDVKM. This CDR3 contains 8 residues. The ends were cut back, 8 bases at V and 8 bases at J, with 3 bases in the middle. The CDR3 here is CASGGYTF. The CDR3 nucleotides are TGTGCCAGCGGCGGCTACACCTTC.

The genes are TRBV5-1 and TRBJ2-7, with D possibly TRBD1 on 5 matching bases. The CDR3 extends over 13 amino acids. Trimming pared 5 bases from V and 6 bases from J, leaving 15 bases between. Germline V lookup: CDR1 SGHRS, CDR2 YFSETQ. The CDR3 DNA is TGCGCCAGCAGTCATACAGGTCCGGCCGAGCAGTACTTC. Protein product: CASSHTGPAEQYF.

The chain is built from TRBV4-1 and TRBJ2-1, with 13 bases aligning to TRBD2. There are 14 residues in the CDR3. The trim removed 2 bases at V and 14 bases at J, leaving 6 bases unmatched. Germline lookup yields CDR1 MGHRA and CDR2 YSYEKL. CDR3 residues: CASSQHGTSGEKFF. CDR3 DNA sequence: TGCGCCAGCAGCCAACACGGGACTAGCGGGGAGAAGTTCTTC.

The V and J genes are TRBV19 and TRBJ1-5; TRBD1 might be the D (5 bases). Germline CDR1 is LNHDA and CDR2 is SQIVND (reference sequence). This CDR3 contains 15 residues. The germline V and J ends were trimmed by 4 bases and 0 bases, with 10 bases remaining between them. In DNA, the CDR3 is TGTGCCAGTAGTAGACAGCCATATAGCAATCAGCCCCAGCATTTT. This sequence encodes CASSRQPYSNQPQHF.

The chain couples TRBV9 to TRBJ1-3; 8 bases align to TRBD1. Trimming removed 3 bases from V and 2 bases from J; junction bases left unmatched: 10. The CDR3 covers 17 residues. The V gene's germline CDR1 is SGDLS and CDR2 YYNGEE. CDR3 nucleotide sequence: TGTGCCAGCAGCGGAATGGACAGGGTAATAGCTGGAAACACCATATATTTT. Its translation: CASSGMDRVIAGNTIYF.

The genes are TRBV7-3 and TRBJ2-7; 9 bases agree with TRBD1. Germline loops: CDR1 SGHTA, CDR2 FQGTGA. This CDR3 has 15 residues. Trimming removed 5 bases from V and 3 bases from J; junction bases left unmatched: 8. CDR3 bases: TGTGCCAGCAGCCAAACAGGGGGCTCAAACTACGAGCAGTACTTC. Its translation: CASSQTGGSNYEQYF.

The chain joins TRBV7-6 to TRBJ2-5, with 11 positions matching TRBD2. The junction had 9 bases not matched to a gene; V was cut back by 1 base and J by 5 bases. The germline V gene encodes CDR1 SGHVS and CDR2 FNYEAQ. This CDR3 region has 17 residues. CDR3 loop: CASSLGPASGRWETQYF. The CDR3 DNA is TGTGCCAGCAGCTTAGGCCCTGCTAGCGGGAGGTGGGAGACCCAGTACTTC.

The chain recombines TRBV7-2 with TRBJ1-4; the match to TRBD1 covers 8 bases. With 5 bases clipped from V and 8 bases from J, the junction kept 10 bases outside the gene matches. CDR3 length equals 15 residues. In germline, CDR1 is SGHTA, CDR2 FQGNSA. The CDR3 nucleotides read TGTGCCAGCAGCCAAGCAGGGGGCGCAGGGGAAAAACTGTTTTTT. This sequence encodes CASSQAGGAGEKLFF.

This chain connects TRBV18 to TRBJ1-2; D might be TRBD1 (6 bases). Deletions cut 5 bases from V and 5 bases from J, with 18 bases between. Germline values: CDR1 KGHSH, CDR2 LQKENI. The CDR3 runs to 15 residues. CDR3: CASSEVQGDTYGYTF. The CDR3 nucleotides are TGTGCCAGCTCAGAGGTACAGGGCGATACATATGGCTACACCTTC.

The V and J genes are TRBV27 and TRBJ1-6; D is perhaps TRBD1 (6 bases). The CDR3 contains 17 residues. CDR1 is MNHEY, CDR2 SMNVEV, per germline (reference sequence). V shed 6 bases and J shed 4 bases, with 19 bases lying between them. CDR3 DNA sequence: TGTGCCAGCAGGGTGACAGGCGCATCCCTTTATAATTCACCCCTCCACTTT. Protein sequence: CASRVTGASLYNSPLHF.

This clone was seen just once. The CDR3 DNA is TGTGCCAGCAGTGTAGGGACTTCAAGCTCCTACGAGCAGTACTTC. It encodes CASSVGTSSSYEQYF. J is TRBJ2-7 and V is TRBV2; D perhaps matches TRBD2 (6 bases). The CDR3 extends over 15 amino acids. Trimming removed 4 bases at V and 0 bases at J, with 13 bases between. The germline CDR1 and CDR2 sequences are SNHLY and FYNNEI.

The V and J genes are TRBV28 and TRBJ2-5; D unresolved. CDR1 MDHEN and CDR2 SYDVKM come from the germline V gene. The ends were cut back, 3 bases at V and 1 base at J, with 3 bases in the middle. This CDR3 has 12 residues. CDR3 protein: CASSLAQETQYF. CDR3 sequence (DNA): TGTGCCAGCAGTTTGGCCCAAGAGACCCAGTACTTC.

The chain uses TRBV5-4 and TRBJ2-5; D is unresolved. Germline V gene lookup returns CDR1 SGHNT and CDR2 YYREEE (reference sequence). Between the trimmed V and J ends, which lost 4 bases and 5 bases, there was a span of 12 bases. CDR3 length equals 13 residues. CDR3 sequence reads: CASSPVGWETQYF. The CDR3 bases are TGTGCCAGCAGCCCGGTCGGGTGGGAGACCCAGTACTTC.

The gene calls are TRBV7-3 and TRBJ2-7; 10 bases map to TRBD2. Per germline, CDR1 SGHTA and CDR2 FQGTGA. The CDR3 has 15 residues. With V trimmed by 2 bases and J by 4 bases, 5 bases remained unmatched. The CDR3 DNA reads TGTGCCAGCAGCTTAGGTCCTAGCGGGAGTTACGAGCAGTACTTC. Amino acid sequence: CASSLGPSGSYEQYF.

The rearrangement joins TRBV7-6 to TRBJ2-2; perhaps TRBD2 as D (6 bases). Per the germline V gene, CDR1 is SGHVS and CDR2 is FNYEAQ. V gave up 5 bases and J gave up 5 bases, with 21 bases separating them. The CDR3 sequence is 17 residues long. The CDR3, as DNA: TGTGCCAGCAGCCCCTCCCGTCATGGAGGGACTACCGGGGAGCTGTTTTTT. It yields the protein CASSPSRHGGTTGELFF.

This sequence joins TRBV13 and TRBJ2-5; D gene ambiguous. Judging by the DNA end, TRBJ2-7 fits better; the J call may be wrong. Looked up from germline, CDR1 is PRHDT and CDR2 is FYEKMQ (reference sequence). The CDR3 spans 15 residues. The CDR3 loop is CASSSRVLSSYEQYF. As DNA, the CDR3 is TGTGCCAGCAGCTCACGGGTCCTCAGCTCCTACGAGCAGTACTTC.

V usage is TRBV19 and J usage is TRBJ1-2, with 7 bases fitting TRBD1. The CDR3 loop spans 15 amino acids. V shed 11 bases and J 2 bases; nucleotides not matched to a gene: 14. The germline V gene has CDR1 LNHDA and CDR2 SQIVND (reference sequence). In DNA, the CDR3 is TGTGCCGTAAAGGAGCCCAGGGGGGCAAACTATGGCTACACCTTC. Translated: CAVKEPRGANYGYTF.

This chain joins TRBV28 and TRBJ1-4; tentatively, D is TRBD1 (5 bases). CDR1 and CDR2 (germline): MDHEN, SYDVKM. Deletions cut 3 bases from V and 0 bases from J, with 8 bases between. The CDR3 has 15 residues. DNA of the CDR3: TGTGCCAGCAGTTTTGGGGGGGCAACTAATGAAAAACTGTTTTTT. Protein product: CASSFGGATNEKLFF.

This chain uses TRBV7-9 with TRBJ2-7, with D possibly being TRBD1 (7 bases). Between the trimmed V and J ends, which lost 2 bases and 3 bases, there was a span of 17 bases. The CDR3 loop spans 16 amino acids. Germline V gene lookup returns CDR1 SEHNR and CDR2 FQNEAQ (reference sequence). CDR3 DNA sequence: TGTGCCAGCAGCTTATATGGGACGCGGGACAGCTACGAGCAGTACTTC. This sequence encodes CASSLYGTRDSYEQYF.

This rearrangement joins TRBV28 to TRBJ1-1, with D possibly matching TRBD1 (6 bases). The germline V gene has CDR1 MDHEN and CDR2 SYDVKM. Trimming pared 6 bases from V and 4 bases from J, leaving 15 bases between. The CDR3 covers 14 residues. DNA of the CDR3: TGTGCCAGCAGCCTAGGGGGGGTGGGCACTGAAGCTTTCTTT. Translating it yields CASSLGGVGTEAFF.

V and J are TRBV5-4 and TRBJ1-2; D may be TRBD1 (5 bases). The ends were cut back, 4 bases at V and 4 bases at J, with 14 bases in the middle. CDR3 size: 14 residues. Germline-derived CDR1 and CDR2 are SGHNT and YYREEE (reference sequence). The chain's CDR3 is CASSPRGIGYGYTF. The DNA of the CDR3 is TGTGCCAGCAGCCCCCGGGGGATTGGCTATGGCTACACCTTC.

The chain joins TRBV9 to TRBJ2-3; D is unresolved. CDR1 is SGDLS, CDR2 YYNGEE, per germline. The length of the CDR3 is 17 residues. V lost 0 bases to trimming and J lost 2 bases, with 16 bases between them. In DNA form, the CDR3 reads TGTGCCAGCAGCGTAGGACCTCCGGGTAGGTTCACAGATACGCAGTATTTT. As protein: CASSVGPPGRFTDTQYF. Full variable domain (remainder filled in from reference TRBV9 and TRBJ2-3): DSGVTQTPKHLITATGQRVTLRCSPRSGDLSVYWYQQSLDQGLQFLIQYYNGEERAKGNILERFSAQQFPDLHSELNLSSLELGDSALYFCASSVGPPGRFTDTQYFGPGTRLTVL.

This clone was observed a few times. The gene calls are TRBV27 and TRBJ2-5; 10 nucleotides align to TRBD1. Trimming took 5 bases from V and 1 from J; bases not matched to a gene: 4. Germline V gene sequence: CDR1 MNHEY, CDR2 SMNVEV (reference sequence). This CDR3 comprises 15 residues. Written as DNA, the CDR3 is TGTGCCAGCAGTCTCGGGACAGGGGTCCAAGAGACCCAGTACTTC. Protein: CASSLGTGVQETQYF.

This clone appeared a few times. V is TRBV7-9 and J is TRBJ2-7; 11 nucleotides align to TRBD2. From germline, CDR1 is SEHNR and CDR2 FQNEAQ (reference sequence). This CDR3 has 15 amino acids. Trimming took 5 bases from V and 2 from J; bases not matched to a gene: 5. The DNA of the CDR3 is TGTGCCAGCAGCCCCTCGACTAGCGGGACCTACGAGCAGTACTTC. This gives the protein CASSPSTSGTYEQYF.

This clone was seen a few times. The rearrangement joins TRBV15 to TRBJ1-1, with 7 nucleotides matching TRBD1. Trimming at V came to 6 bases and at J to 1 base, leaving 8 bases not matched to a gene. Germline assignment: CDR1 LNHNV and CDR2 YYDKDF (reference sequence). The CDR3 totals 15 residues. As DNA, the CDR3 is TGTGCCACCAGACCCCCGGACAGGCCGAACACTGAAGCTTTCTTT. This sequence encodes CATRPPDRPNTEAFF.

This clone was picked up one time. The rearrangement links TRBV6-5 to TRBJ2-3; D may be TRBD2 (6 bases). The CDR3 covers 14 residues. V was shortened by 0 bases and J by 5 bases, with 9 bases between the two germline ends. The germline CDR1 and CDR2 sequences are MNHEY and SVGAGI. The chain's CDR3 is CASSYSQGGDTQYF. The CDR3 DNA sequence: TGTGCCAGCAGTTACTCGCAGGGAGGAGATACGCAGTATTTT.

This chain links TRBV6-5 with TRBJ2-5; 11 positions agree with TRBD2. This CDR3 contains 16 residues. Germline CDR1 reads MNHEY; CDR2 reads SVGAGI. V lost 3 bases to trimming and J lost 4 bases; unmatched junction nucleotides: 7. Here the CDR3 reads CASSYQTSGGVETQYF. The CDR3 nucleotides are TGTGCCAGCAGTTATCAAACTAGCGGGGGTGTAGAGACCCAGTACTTC.

The rearrangement links TRBV6-7 to TRBJ2-1, with 8 bases identical to TRBD2. TRBV6-7 is annotated as an ORF whose role is uncertain. Trimming at V came to 9 bases and at J to 10 bases, leaving 20 bases not matched to a gene. The length of the CDR3 is 16 residues. CDR3: CASNDNGTSRQLEQFF. In DNA, the CDR3 is TGTGCCAGTAATGACAACGGGACTAGTCGCCAATTAGAGCAGTTCTTC.

In regard to this clone: Other DNA sequences in the same sample also yield this CDR3. The chain carries TRBV6-5 and TRBJ1-3; no clear D. The length of the CDR3 is 14 residues. CDR1 is MNHEY and CDR2 is SVGAGI in the germline V gene. V lost 6 bases, J lost 0 bases, and 9 bases lay in between. CDR3 nucleotides: TGTGCCAGCAGCCCCGGCGGCTCTGGAAACACCATATATTTT. This translates into CASSPGGSGNTIYF.

The gene calls are TRBV7-9 and TRBJ1-2; a weak D match, TRBD1 (6 bases). Germline V gives CDR1 SEHNR, CDR2 FQNEAQ (reference sequence). V was pared by 1 base and J by 4 bases, with 13 bases between. This CDR3 spans 15 amino acids. For the CDR3, the DNA is TGTGCCAGCAGCTTAGTCGGGGGGCCTGCCTATGGCTACACCTTC. It codes for CASSLVGGPAYGYTF.

Comments on this clone: The sample has other DNA sequences that encode this CDR3 too. The J gene is TRBJ2-7, the V gene TRBV29-1, with 9 bases lining up with TRBD1. Germline V lookup: CDR1 SQVTM, CDR2 ANQGSEA. Losses at the gene ends were 3 bases for V and 6 bases for J; bases not matched to a gene: 9. CDR3 length equals 14 residues. The CDR3 is CSVDETGGLGEQYF. CDR3 sequence (DNA): TGCAGCGTTGATGAGACAGGGGGTCTCGGCGAGCAGTACTTC.

V is TRBV30 and J is TRBJ1-2; 9 positions match TRBD1. With 4 bases clipped from V and 4 bases from J, the junction kept 10 bases outside the gene matches. CDR3 size: 15 residues. Germline CDR1 is GTSNPN and CDR2 is SVGIG (reference sequence). The CDR3 sequence is CAWMGQGSRGYGYTF. CDR3 bases: TGTGCCTGGATGGGACAGGGAAGTAGAGGCTATGGCTACACCTTC.